This T cell receptor beta chain was sequenced for a study of long-term antiretroviral therapy in people with HIV. Runs used v3.0 of the immunoSEQ assay and were done at survey level. The table came from immunoSEQ multiplex PCR; TCRdb's copy has only in-frame clones and leaves some out. The repertoire holds 15,000 to 20,000 clones, with roughly 80% as singletons. This CDR3 contains 10 residues. CDR1 is SQVTM and CDR2 is ANQGSEA in the germline V gene. Trimming removed 7 bases at V and 2 bases at J, with 5 bases between. The sample was unsorted PBMCs, taken just before starting antiretroviral therapy. This rearrangement joins TRBV29-1 to TRBJ1-1; D call uncertain. This clonotype originated in a middle-aged man with HIV. The CDR3 here is CSALNTEAFF. CDR3 DNA: TGCAGCGCTCTCAACACTGAAGCTTTCTTT.